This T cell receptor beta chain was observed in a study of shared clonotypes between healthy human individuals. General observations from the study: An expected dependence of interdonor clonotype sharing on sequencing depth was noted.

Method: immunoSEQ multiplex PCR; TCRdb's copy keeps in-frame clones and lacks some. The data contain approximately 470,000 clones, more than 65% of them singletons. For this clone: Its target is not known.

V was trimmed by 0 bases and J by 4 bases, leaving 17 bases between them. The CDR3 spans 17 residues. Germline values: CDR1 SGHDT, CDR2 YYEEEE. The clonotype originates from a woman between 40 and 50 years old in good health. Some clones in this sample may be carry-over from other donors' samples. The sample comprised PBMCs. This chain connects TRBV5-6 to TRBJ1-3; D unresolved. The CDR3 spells CASSLAHSESWGNTIYF. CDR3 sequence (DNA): TGTGCCAGCAGCTTGGCCCACAGCGAGAGTTGGGGAAACACCATATATTTT.